The next 16 T cell receptor beta chains were all read from a single sample in a study of beta chain bispecific antibodies for T cell cancers. Antigen specificity for these receptors is unknown. TCRdb processed the 5' RACE reads anew with MiXCR; each CDR3 protein has one entry. The sample holds roughly 19,000 distinct CDR3 sequences, 2% to 2.5% seen once. Blood mononuclear cells were expanded for around three days using either OKT3 anti-CD3 antibody or CD3/CD28 beads. Study-level findings and limits: Anti-TRBV12 exposure, compared with anti-CD19, reduced the TRBV12-3 proportion of TRBV signal by 98.9%. Most targeted TRBV signal came from the leukemia cell line cells, not normal T cells.

The sample was healthy donor T cells cultured with leukemia cells, taken from a culture containing a bispecific antibody targeting TCR Vbeta12. The receptors originated from a human donor in good health. Some clones in this sample may be carry-over from other donors' samples.

This clonotype was recorded many times. The genes are TRBV20-1 and TRBJ1-1, with unresolved D. Trimming pared 3 bases from V and 0 bases from J, leaving 8 bases between. The germline gives CDR1 DFQATT, CDR2 SNEGSKA (reference sequence). This CDR3 comprises 13 residues. Here the CDR3 DNA reads TGCAGTGCTAGGTCCAGAATGAACACTGAAGCTTTCTTT. Translation: CSARSRMNTEAFF.

This clonotype has at least ten counts. The rearrangement links TRBV10-2 to TRBJ2-3; the D call may be TRBD1 or TRBD2 (5 bases each). The germline gives CDR1 WSHSY, CDR2 SAAADI. The CDR3 sequence is 13 residues long. The V and J ends lost 3 bases and 4 bases respectively, with 8 bases between them. CDR3 in amino acids: CASSDRGADTQYF. The CDR3 region has the DNA TGCGCCAGCAGTGATCGGGGCGCAGATACGCAGTATTTT.

At least ten counts were recorded for this clonotype. This chain links TRBV7-2 with TRBJ2-3; D is unclear. V was shortened by 5 bases and J by 0 bases, with 12 bases between the two germline ends. Germline assignment: CDR1 SGHTA and CDR2 FQGNSA. The CDR3 runs 15 residues. Here the CDR3 reads CASSPQWLSTDTQYF. The DNA of the CDR3 is TGTGCCAGCAGCCCTCAGTGGCTGAGCACAGATACGCAGTATTTT.

This clonotype was seen many times. The genes are TRBV5-1 and TRBJ2-1; 9 bases line up with TRBD1. J lost 3 bases, V lost 3 bases, and 4 bases had no gene match. The CDR3 totals 15 residues. The germline V gene has CDR1 SGHRS and CDR2 YFSETQ. Written as DNA, the CDR3 is TGCGCCAGCAGCTCCACAGGGGGCGACTACAATGAGCAGTTCTTC. This codes for CASSSTGGDYNEQFF.

This clonotype was recorded at least ten times. The chain has TRBV5-1 and TRBJ2-5; 7 nucleotides align to TRBD2. CDR3 length: 14 residues. After removal of 0 bases from V and 2 bases from J, the junction contained 1 base not matched to a gene. Germline V gives CDR1 SGHRS, CDR2 YFSETQ. In DNA, the CDR3 is TGCGCCAGCAGCTTGGTCGGGGGGCAAGAGACCCAGTACTTC. Protein sequence: CASSLVGGQETQYF.

The chain carries TRBV30 and TRBJ2-2; the D is unclear. Germline V gene lookup returns CDR1 GTSNPN and CDR2 SVGIG (reference sequence). The V gene lost 4 bases and the J gene lost 2 bases, with 8 bases spanning the gap. This CDR3 is 13 amino acids long. The CDR3 region has the DNA TGTGCCTGGACCGGAACTAACACCGGGGAGCTGTTTTTT. Translated, it gives CAWTGTNTGELFF.

This clonotype was observed many times. The chain recombines TRBV5-1 with TRBJ1-1; TRBD1 might be the D (5 bases). Trimming took off 4 bases at V and 5 bases at J, with 21 bases between the two ends. The CDR3 sequence is 16 residues long. The germline V gene has CDR1 SGHRS and CDR2 YFSETQ. As DNA, the CDR3 is TGCGCCAGCAGCCCCCCAGGGAGGGGCGGGTTAACTGAAGCTTTCTTT. It encodes CASSPPGRGGLTEAFF.

This clonotype occurred many times. The genes are TRBV18 and TRBJ2-1; D gene unclear. Per the germline V gene, CDR1 is KGHSH and CDR2 is LQKENI. This CDR3 contains 15 residues. Trimming cost V 2 bases and J 7 bases, with 15 bases left between them. The CDR3 loop reads CASSPETVSVNEQFF. CDR3 bases: TGTGCCAGCTCACCAGAAACAGTATCCGTTAATGAGCAGTTCTTC.

In its sample, this clonotype was seen many times. The chain links TRBV6-5 to TRBJ1-1; D is possibly TRBD1 (6 bases). Germline assignment: CDR1 MNHEY and CDR2 SVGAGI. V lost 10 bases, J lost 6 bases, and 12 bases lay in between. The CDR3 covers 11 residues. This chain's CDR3 is CATLQGPEAFF. CDR3 in DNA: TGTGCCACCTTACAGGGACCTGAAGCTTTCTTT.

This clonotype showed up many times. V and J are TRBV19 and TRBJ1-1; D perhaps matches TRBD1 (5 bases). This CDR3 has 13 residues. V lost 3 bases to trimming and J lost 3 bases, with 8 bases between them. Germline CDR1 reads LNHDA; CDR2 reads SQIVND (reference sequence). The CDR3 sequence is CASSIGGYTEAFF. Here the CDR3 DNA reads TGTGCCAGTAGTATCGGGGGATACACTGAAGCTTTCTTT.

This clonotype has at least ten counts. This rearrangement joins TRBV27 to TRBJ2-7, with D possibly TRBD1 on 6 matching bases. Germline V lookup: CDR1 MNHEY, CDR2 SMNVEV (reference sequence). The CDR3 runs 16 residues. V lost 2 bases, J lost 2 bases, and 16 bases lay in between. The CDR3 protein is CASSLGPPGQTYEQYF. CDR3 nucleotide sequence: TGTGCCAGCAGTTTAGGGCCCCCCGGACAGACCTACGAGCAGTACTTC.

For this clonotype: This clone may be a read error of a much larger clone one base away. The chain employs TRBV4-1 and TRBJ2-7; D not certain. CDR1 and CDR2 from the germline V gene are MGHRA and YSYEKL. The CDR3 spans 14 residues. The CDR3 DNA is TGCGCCAGCAGCTTACTCCCTCCCTCCGGCGAGCAGAACTTC. Residues: CASSLLPPSGEQNF.

This clonotype was counted ten times or more. The V call is TRBV7-2, the J call TRBJ2-1, with unresolved D. CDR3 length equals 14 residues. Trimming left V 7 bases short and J 5 bases short, with 15 bases between. Germline V gives CDR1 SGHTA, CDR2 FQGNSA. The CDR3, as DNA: TGTGCCAGCACCGCGAGTGGAGAGAACAATGAGCAGTTCTTC. Amino acid sequence: CASTASGENNEQFF.

In this sample, this clonotype is medium-sized. The chain couples TRBV20-1 to TRBJ1-1; the D is unclear. Trimming removed 0 bases at V and 1 base at J, with 15 bases between. Germline V gene sequence: CDR1 DFQATT, CDR2 SNEGSKA (reference sequence). CDR3 length equals 16 residues. CDR3 loop: CSARDLGQAGNTEAFF. For the CDR3, the DNA is TGCAGTGCTAGAGATCTCGGCCAGGCAGGGAACACTGAAGCTTTCTTT.

This clonotype was counted ten times or more. The gene calls are TRBV20-1 and TRBJ2-1, with 10 bases that match TRBD2. This CDR3 has 19 amino acids. The V and J ends lost 3 bases and 7 bases, in that order; junction bases with no gene match: 21. Germline CDR1 and CDR2: DFQATT and SNEGSKA (reference sequence). For the CDR3, the DNA is TGCAGTGCTAGGCCCTACCGGGATTTCGGCCTAGCGGGGGAGAATGAGCAGTTCTTC. The encoded protein is CSARPYRDFGLAGENEQFF.

This clonotype has at least ten counts. The V call is TRBV5-6, the J call TRBJ2-3; D may be TRBD1 or TRBD2 (6 bases each). The length of the CDR3 is 12 residues. Trimming shortened V by 0 bases and J by 9 bases, and 8 bases separated the two germline ends. The V gene's germline CDR1 is SGHDT and CDR2 YYEEEE. CDR3 sequence reads: CASSLGGATQYF. CDR3 coding DNA: TGTGCCAGCAGCTTGGGGGGGGCCACGCAGTATTTT.